This TCR beta chain was observed in a study of shared clonotypes between healthy human individuals. The CDR3 length is 16 residues. Trimming at V came to 2 bases and at J to 6 bases, leaving 6 bases not matched to a gene. CDR1 and CDR2 from the germline V gene are KGHSH and LQKENI. Sequencing was performed with immunoSEQ multiplex PCR; in TCRdb, only in-frame clones are kept and a portion is missing. The data hold 2,500,000 or so clones, with approximately 92% observed a single time. The gene calls are TRBV18 and TRBJ1-5, with TRBD1 identical over 11 bases. Sequenced material: naive CD4+ T cells sorted from blood. The subset: CD45RA+ positively selected. The source of this sequence is a man in his late teens or twenties in good health. CDR3 sequence: CASSPRDRGSSQPQHF. In DNA form, the CDR3 reads TGTGCCAGCTCACCAAGGGACAGGGGGTCGAGTCAGCCCCAGCATTTT.